The rows below give T cell receptor beta chains drawn from one sample of a study of early T cells in non-severe SARS-CoV-2 infection. TCRdb redid the calling of the 5' RACE reads with MiXCR, one entry per CDR3 protein. The table has roughly 90,000 distinct CDR3 sequences, 11% to 15% seen once. Sequenced: whole blood. Source of these receptors: an adult who was a healthcare worker with PCR-confirmed SARS-CoV-2 infection or an uninfected control (not recorded which). CDR3s include the opening cysteine and the closing phenylalanine or tryptophan. Each record gives: J gene, D gene, clone size, V gene, CDR3 protein, CDR3 DNA. A D gene is named only where the DNA matches it firmly. Size is omitted from some rows. Given values are once, few, many or a class for expanded clones.

TRBJ2-7,TRBD1,.,TRBV7-2,CASSLGDRVYEQYF,TGTGCCAGCAGCTTAGGGGACAGGGTCTACGAGCAGTACTTC
TRBJ2-2,.,.,TRBV6-1,CASRPRTANTGELFF,TGTGCCAGCAGACCCCGGACAGCGAACACCGGGGAGCTGTTTTTT
TRBJ1-1,.,few,TRBV2,CASSVGSDYTEAFF,TGTGCCAGCAGTGTCGGTTCCGATTACACTGAAGCTTTCTTT
TRBJ1-5,.,few,TRBV28,CASSPGDSDNQPQHF,TGTGCCAGCAGTCCAGGGGATAGTGACAATCAGCCCCAGCATTTT
TRBJ2-3,.,.,TRBV5-4,CDSSLGATGADTQYF,TGTGACAGCAGCTTGGGGGCCACCGGGGCAGATACGCAGTATTTT
TRBJ2-1,TRBD2,few,TRBV7-9,CASSSDPHSGEAYNEQFF,TGTGCCAGCAGCTCGGACCCCCATAGCGGGGAAGCCTACAATGAGCAGTTCTTC
TRBJ1-5,.,few,TRBV5-1,CASSGEANGNQPQHF,TGCGCCAGCAGCGGCGAGGCTAATGGCAATCAGCCCCAGCATTTT
TRBJ2-2,.,.,TRBV19,CASSTLAPVTGELFF,TGTGCCAGTAGTACCCTGGCCCCAGTGACCGGGGAGCTGTTTTTT
TRBJ2-7,.,few,TRBV11-2,CASSLLAVSTYEQYF,TGTGCCAGCAGCTTACTCGCGGTTTCAACCTACGAGCAGTACTTC
TRBJ2-3,.,.,TRBV10-2,CASSESGPPADTQYF,TGCGCCAGCAGTGAGAGCGGTCCCCCCGCAGATACGCAGTATTTT
TRBJ2-7,TRBD1,.,TRBV28,CASSLRGDRARHEQYF,TGTGCCAGCAGCCTCCGAGGGGACAGGGCACGCCACGAGCAGTACTTC
TRBJ1-5,TRBD1,few,TRBV12-3/TRBV12-4,CASSFRGLQPQHF,TGTGCCAGCAGTTTCAGGGGGCTGCAGCCCCAGCATTTT
TRBJ1-6,.,few,TRBV6-2/TRBV6-3,CASSYTSRPPSPLHF,TGTGCCAGCAGTTACACGTCGCGCCCCCCGTCACCCCTCCACTTT
TRBJ1-1,.,.,TRBV20-1,CSARFRVLNTEAFF,TGCAGTGCTAGATTCAGGGTTTTGAACACTGAAGCTTTCTTT
TRBJ1-5,.,.,TRBV7-3,CASKKPQHF,TGTGCCAGCAAGAAGCCCCAGCATTTT
TRBJ2-2,TRBD1,few,TRBV10-2,CASSGTGVSNTGELFF,TGCGCCAGCAGTGGGACAGGGGTCAGCAACACCGGGGAGCTGTTTTTT
TRBJ2-6,.,many,TRBV20-1,CSASAGSGGANVLTF,TGCAGTGCTAGTGCAGGGTCTGGTGGGGCCAACGTCCTGACTTTC
TRBJ2-1,.,.,TRBV20-1,CSASNAGEQFF,TGCAGTGCTAGTAATGCGGGTGAGCAGTTCTTC
TRBJ2-7,TRBD2,.,TRBV20-1,CSARDWSGALPEQYF,TGCAGTGCTAGAGATTGGAGCGGGGCTCTCCCCGAGCAGTACTTC
TRBJ2-5,.,many,TRBV12-3/TRBV12-4,CASTLSGETQYF,TGTGCCAGCACCCTAAGCGGGGAGACCCAGTACTTC
TRBJ2-7,.,.,TRBV7-2,CASSLYRVREQYF,TGTGCCAGCAGCTTATACAGGGTACGGGAGCAGTACTTC
TRBJ2-2,.,many,TRBV15,CATSRATGYGTGELFF,TGTGCCACCAGCAGAGCTACAGGTTACGGCACCGGGGAGCTGTTTTTT
TRBJ1-1,.,many,TRBV29-1,CSVELGERGAEAFF,TGCAGCGTTGAATTGGGGGAGAGAGGGGCTGAAGCTTTCTTT
TRBJ1-3,.,few,TRBV7-6,CASSLDLATIYF,TGTGCCAGCAGCTTAGATCTTGCCACCATATATTTT
TRBJ2-3,.,.,TRBV10-3,CAIKYGDADTQYF,TGTGCCATCAAATACGGGGACGCAGATACGCAGTATTTT
TRBJ2-7,TRBD2,.,TRBV15,CATSRDWSGGNYEQYF,TGTGCCACCAGCAGAGATTGGTCGGGGGGTAACTACGAGCAGTACTTC
TRBJ1-1,.,many,TRBV7-3,CASSATGQPILNTEAFF,TGTGCCAGCAGCGCCACGGGACAACCCATTTTGAACACTGAAGCTTTCTTT
TRBJ2-3,TRBD1,.,TRBV10-2,CASSGTGPRTDTQYF,TGCGCCAGCAGTGGGACAGGTCCCCGCACAGATACGCAGTATTTT
TRBJ2-6,.,few,TRBV9,CASSPQMASGANVLTF,TGTGCCAGCAGCCCACAAATGGCCTCTGGGGCCAACGTCCTGACTTTC
TRBJ2-7,TRBD1,.,TRBV5-4,CASSPGTDHSYEQYF,TGTGCCAGCAGCCCGGGGACAGACCACTCCTACGAGCAGTACTTC
TRBJ1-4,.,few,TRBV2,CASTEEGQSNEKLFF,TGTGCCAGCACCGAGGAAGGACAGAGTAATGAAAAACTGTTTTTT
TRBJ1-5,.,many,TRBV6-1,CASSEGGAGNQPQHF,TGTGCCAGCAGTGAGGGGGGCGCTGGCAATCAGCCCCAGCATTTT
TRBJ1-3,TRBD1,.,TRBV6-6,CASSRDRAGNTIYF,TGTGCCAGCAGTAGGGACAGGGCTGGAAACACCATATATTTT
TRBJ1-1,TRBD1,.,TRBV7-9,CASSPDTGVAYPMNTEAFF,TGTGCCAGCAGCCCCGATACAGGGGTAGCTTATCCCATGAACACTGAAGCTTTCTTT
TRBJ2-6,.,many,TRBV14,CASSQAGFGFGANVLTF,TGTGCCAGCAGCCAAGCAGGGTTTGGATTTGGGGCCAACGTCCTGACTTTC
TRBJ1-6,.,.,TRBV5-1,CASSLGADNSPLHF,TGCGCCAGCAGCTTGGGGGCCGATAATTCACCCCTCCACTTT